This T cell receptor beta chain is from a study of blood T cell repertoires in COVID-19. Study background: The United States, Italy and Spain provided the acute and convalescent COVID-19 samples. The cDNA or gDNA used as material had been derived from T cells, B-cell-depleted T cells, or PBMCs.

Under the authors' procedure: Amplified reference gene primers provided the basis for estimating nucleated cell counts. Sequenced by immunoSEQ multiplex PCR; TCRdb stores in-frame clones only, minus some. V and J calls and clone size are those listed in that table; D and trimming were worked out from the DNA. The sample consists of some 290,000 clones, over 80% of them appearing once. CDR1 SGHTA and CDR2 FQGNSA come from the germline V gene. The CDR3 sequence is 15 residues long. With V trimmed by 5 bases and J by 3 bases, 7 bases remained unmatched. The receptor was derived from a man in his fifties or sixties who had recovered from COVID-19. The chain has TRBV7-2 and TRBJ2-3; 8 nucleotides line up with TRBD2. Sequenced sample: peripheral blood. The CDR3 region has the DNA TGTGCCAGCAGCCTACCGGGACTAGGGACAGATACGCAGTATTTT. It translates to CASSLPGLGTDTQYF.